This entry features one T cell receptor beta chain sequence. The data were obtained in a study of radiation and T cells in renal cell carcinoma. Study-level background: Nephrectomy followed 15 Gy stereotactic body radiation by 4 weeks.

Germline CDR1 and CDR2: MNHNS and SASEGT. The germline V and J ends were trimmed by 5 bases and 5 bases, with 12 bases remaining between them. The CDR3 consists of 14 residues. TCRdb keeps only in-frame clones here, not all; method: immunoSEQ multiplex PCR. The sample records 100,000 to 150,000 clones, roughly four fifths being singletons. This sample's time point: blood 2 weeks post-SBRT. Treatment in this sample: 15 Gy SBRT to primary tumor, nephrectomy 4 weeks later. The sequence was obtained from a man aged 50-59 years with renal cell carcinoma. The source material was blood, sampled from a patient whose treatment included radiotherapy and nephrectomy. The chain links TRBV6-1 to TRBJ1-4; tentative D call: TRBD1 (5 bases). CDR3 residues: CASSPRTLNEKLFF. The DNA of the CDR3 is TGTGCCAGCAGTCCTCGGACACTCAATGAAAAACTGTTTTTT.